Each of the 3 T cell receptor beta chains below was sequenced from the same sample in a study of CD8+CD57+ T cells in acquired aplastic anemia. Both TCR beta VDJ combination and CDR3 sequence profiling were carried out. Genomic DNA was the template for this profiling. TCRdb independently ran MiXCR on the reads; one entry per CDR3 protein. The sample shows around 400,000 distinct CDR3 sequences, 55% to 75% of them seen only once. The sequenced sample was sorted CD4+, CD8+, or CD8+CD57+ T cells (not recorded which) from PBMCs. The source of these receptors is a human donor in good health, serving as a control.

The gene calls are TRBV2 and TRBJ2-1; no definite D call. The end of the DNA fits TRBJ1-2 better, so the J call may be wrong. This CDR3 has 13 residues. Germline CDR1 reads SNHLY; CDR2 reads FYNNEI. The CDR3 DNA follows: TGTGCCAGCTCACTTGTAAGGGATAATGGCTACACCTTC. Protein product: CASSLVRDNGYTF.

The V and J genes are TRBV20-1 and TRBJ1-6; D gene unclear. The CDR3 is made up of 15 amino acids. Trimming left V 2 bases short and J 7 bases short, with 15 bases between. From germline, CDR1 is DFQATT and CDR2 SNEGSKA (reference sequence). The CDR3 nucleotides are TGCAGTGCTAGAATCGCGGGGTCCGGGAATTCACCCCTCCACTTT. Translating it yields CSARIAGSGNSPLHF.

About this clonotype itself: As the CDR3 is not closed by the conserved phenylalanine or tryptophan, this likely results from a read error. This sequence joins TRBV7-3 and TRBJ2-3, with D unresolved. Germline lookup yields CDR1 SGHTA and CDR2 FQGTGA. CDR3 length equals 13 residues. Written as DNA, the CDR3 is TGTGCCAGCAGCGTAACTAACACAGATACGCAGTATCTT. Translation: CASSVTNTDTQYL.